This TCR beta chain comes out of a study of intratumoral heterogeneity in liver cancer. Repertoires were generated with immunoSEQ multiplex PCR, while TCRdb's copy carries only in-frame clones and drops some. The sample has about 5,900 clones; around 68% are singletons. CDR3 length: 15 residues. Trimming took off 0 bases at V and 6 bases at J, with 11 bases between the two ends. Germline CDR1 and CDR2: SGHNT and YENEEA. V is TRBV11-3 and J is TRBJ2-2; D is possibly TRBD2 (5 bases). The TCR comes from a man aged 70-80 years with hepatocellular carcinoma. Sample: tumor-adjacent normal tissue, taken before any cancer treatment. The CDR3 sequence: CASSLDTEVAGELFF. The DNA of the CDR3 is TGTGCCAGCAGCTTAGATACGGAGGTCGCCGGGGAGCTGTTTTTT.